The present TCR beta chain was sequenced within a study of blood T cell repertoires in COVID-19. Whole-study context: There were acute and convalescent COVID-19 samples, and they came from the United States, Italy and Spain. Sample material is recorded as cDNA or gDNA derived from T cells, B-cell-depleted T cells, or PBMCs.

The CDR3 is 15 residues long. Trimming removed 5 bases from V and 4 bases from J; junction bases left unmatched: 6. The germline V gene encodes CDR1 SNHLY and CDR2 FYNNEI. Clones were read by immunoSEQ multiplex PCR, and TCRdb kept only the in-frame ones, dropping some. The repertoire holds 430,000 or so clones, with around 87% as singletons. Adults between roughly 18 and 95 years of age took part from under 25 US areas. The sequence derives from a middle-aged woman who had recovered from COVID-19. This rearrangement joins TRBV2 to TRBJ1-5; 9 bases are shared with TRBD1. The sample was PBMCs or T cells enriched from blood (not recorded which). The CDR3 loop reads CASSKDRGGNQPQHF. The DNA for the CDR3 is TGTGCCAGCAGTAAGGACAGGGGTGGAAATCAGCCCCAGCATTTT.